The 30 T cell receptor beta chains listed next were all sequenced from one sample in a study of metastatic and nonmetastatic thyroid tumors. Using MiXCR, TCRdb reanalyzed the PCR reads. The sample lists over 25,000 clones; about 15% were seen once. Prior to thyroid surgery, none of the patients had received any treatment. Sample: blood. These receptors were taken from a male donor with papillary thyroid cancer or a benign thyroid nodule (not recorded which). Some clones in this sample may be carry-over from other donors' samples.

This clone showed up many times. The chain combines TRBV6-4 with TRBJ2-2; 13 bases agree with TRBD2. V was pared by 3 bases and J by 8 bases, with 6 bases of the junction left unmatched. The germline CDR1 and CDR2 sequences are MRHNA and SNTAGT. The CDR3 has 16 residues. The CDR3 region has the DNA TGTGCCAGCAGTGAATCGCCGGGACTAGCGGGAGGGGAGCTGTTTTTT. Protein product: CASSESPGLAGGELFF.

This clone showed up many times. The sample carries other DNA sequences with the same CDR3. V gene TRBV7-6 combines with J gene TRBJ1-1, with D possibly matching TRBD1 (5 bases). V lost 0 bases and J 4 bases, leaving 9 bases between the germline ends. The CDR3 is 14 amino acids. Germline-derived CDR1 and CDR2 are SGHVS and FNYEAQ. The CDR3 spells CASSLAGGTTEAFF. In nucleotides, the CDR3 is TGTGCCAGCAGCTTAGCGGGGGGGACCACTGAAGCTTTCTTT.

This clone showed up many times. The CDR3: CASSPPVGGAMDTEAFF. The CDR3 DNA is TGTGCCAGCTCACCCCCTGTCGGGGGGGCGATGGACACTGAAGCTTTCTTT. V usage is TRBV18 and J usage is TRBJ1-1; D might be TRBD1 (6 bases). The CDR3 extends over 17 amino acids. Germline lookup yields CDR1 KGHSH and CDR2 LQKENI. Trimming left V 3 bases short and J 3 bases short, with 20 bases between.

This clone was recorded many times. The chain uses TRBV9 and TRBJ2-2, with D unclear. The V and J ends lost 0 bases and 0 bases respectively, with 15 bases between them. Germline-derived CDR1 and CDR2 are SGDLS and YYNGEE. CDR3 size: 18 residues. CDR3 amino acids: CASSVAPPGFSNTGELFF. The DNA for the CDR3 is TGTGCCAGCAGCGTAGCCCCCCCCGGTTTTTCGAACACCGGGGAGCTGTTTTTT.

This clone showed up many times. This chain uses TRBV4-1 with TRBJ1-1, with D possibly matching TRBD1 (5 bases). Germline assignment: CDR1 MGHRA and CDR2 YSYEKL. V lost 3 bases to trimming and J lost 8 bases, with 13 bases between them. The CDR3 spans 13 residues. This CDR3 is CASSQTGGGEAFF. The DNA of the CDR3 is TGCGCCAGCAGCCAGACCGGGGGGGGAGAAGCTTTCTTT.

This clone appeared many times. The rearrangement joins TRBV14 to TRBJ2-7; TRBD2 matches 7 bases. The J segment lost 4 bases and the V segment lost 3 bases, leaving 18 bases of the junction unmatched. Germline V gene lookup returns CDR1 SGHDN and CDR2 FVKESK. This CDR3 has 18 amino acids. The CDR3 loop reads CASSHPAWDLAAIYEQYF. Written as DNA, the CDR3 is TGTGCCAGCAGCCACCCCGCATGGGACCTAGCGGCAATATACGAGCAGTACTTC.

The sample holds a few counts of this clone. J is TRBJ2-1 and V is TRBV6-4; D remains ambiguous. Germline values: CDR1 MRHNA, CDR2 SNTAGT. This CDR3 comprises 13 residues. Trimming cost V 2 bases and J 0 bases, with 2 bases left between them. CDR3 nucleotides: TGTGCCAGCAGTGACAGCTCCTACAATGAGCAGTTCTTC. Protein sequence: CASSDSSYNEQFF.

This clone is labeled medium-sized (0.01 to 0.1%). The chain carries TRBV6-1 and TRBJ1-2, with 7 bases fitting TRBD1. CDR1 is MNHNS and CDR2 is SASEGT in the germline V gene. The CDR3 length is 18 residues. The V segment lost 0 bases and the J segment 4 bases; nucleotides outside the gene matches: 14. CDR3 in amino acids: CASSEAVMRDRPLYGYTF. CDR3 coding DNA: TGTGCCAGCAGTGAAGCGGTAATGAGGGACAGACCCCTCTATGGCTACACCTTC.

As to this clone: It may be a read error: a sequence one base away is much more abundant. The rearrangement uses TRBV15 and TRBJ1-2, with D unclear. V lost 0 bases and J 4 bases, leaving 6 bases between the germline ends. The CDR3 runs 13 residues. The germline V gene encodes CDR1 LNHNV and CDR2 YYDKDF (reference sequence). Here the CDR3 reads CATSREAVYGYTF. The CDR3 region has the DNA TGTGCCACCAGCAGAGAGGCCGTCTATGGCTACACCTTC.

The sample holds many counts of this clone. The J gene is TRBJ1-3, the V gene TRBV5-1; D might be TRBD1 (6 bases). Germline assignment: CDR1 SGHRS and CDR2 YFSETQ. The CDR3 consists of 16 residues. V was trimmed by 5 bases and J by 0 bases, leaving 15 bases between them. The CDR3 DNA is TGCGCCAGCAGGCGGGGCCCAGGGGACTCTGGAAACACCATATATTTT. Translating gives CASRRGPGDSGNTIYF.

The table lists this clone with many counts. CDR3: CASRQTTNEKLFF. CDR3 in DNA: TGTGCTAGTCGACAGACAACTAATGAAAAACTGTTTTTT. The chain combines TRBV12-5 with TRBJ1-4; TRBD1 might be the D (5 bases). Trimming left V 8 bases short and J 0 bases short, with 7 bases between. Germline-derived CDR1 and CDR2 are LGHNT and FRNRAP. This CDR3 is built from 13 residues.

At least ten counts were recorded for this clone. Within the sample, other DNA sequences also encode this same CDR3. The rearrangement links TRBV12-3 or TRBV12-4 to TRBJ2-1; 9 bases are a match to TRBD2. The trim removed 5 bases at V and 8 bases at J, leaving 10 bases unmatched. This CDR3 region has 15 residues. The CDR3 DNA reads TGTGCCAGCAGTCTCGGCGGCGGGAGGGTCCATGAGCAGTTCTTC. Translation gives CASSLGGGRVHEQFF.

In its sample, this clone was seen many times. This chain links TRBV15 with TRBJ1-1; weak D call: TRBD1 (5 bases). Germline loops: CDR1 LNHNV, CDR2 YYDKDF (reference sequence). V was trimmed by 3 bases and J by 10 bases, leaving 12 bases between them. The CDR3 contains 12 residues. The CDR3 here is CATSSRTGVAFF. The CDR3, as DNA: TGTGCCACCAGCAGCCGGACGGGGGTAGCTTTCTTT.

This clone was seen ten or more times. Since a much larger clone is just one base distant, this may be a read error. The chain has TRBV6-4 and TRBJ2-3, with D perhaps being TRBD1 or TRBD2 (5 bases each). This CDR3 region has 14 residues. With 0 bases removed from V and 10 bases from J, the gap between germline ends came to 14 bases. Germline assignment: CDR1 MRHNA and CDR2 SNTAGT. Here the CDR3 DNA reads TGTGCCAGCAGTGACTCGAAGGGGACGGATGCGCAGTATTTT. It specifies CASSDSKGTDAQYF.

This clone was counted at least ten times. This chain links TRBV24-1 with TRBJ2-3; 8 bases map to TRBD2. Germline V lookup: CDR1 KGHDR, CDR2 SFDVKD. Losses at the gene ends were 2 bases for V and 7 bases for J; bases not matched to a gene: 10. The CDR3 runs 16 residues. The CDR3 DNA is TGTGCCACCAGTGATTCCACGCCGGGACTAGTTTATACGCAGTATTTT. Translated, it gives CATSDSTPGLVYTQYF.

This clone was counted between two and nine times. The junction shows a germline mismatch at one end, possibly a read error. V gene TRBV2 combines with J gene TRBJ1-6; 8 bases are shared with TRBD1. CDR3 size: 15 residues. Germline CDR1 and CDR2: SNHLY and FYNNEI. The CDR3 region is CVSRGPGSKDSPLHF. CDR3 DNA: TGTGTCAGCAGGGGGCCGGGAAGTAAGGATTCACCCCTACACTTT.

This clone was observed a handful of times. This may stem from a read error, because a much larger clone lies one nucleotide away. The rearrangement uses TRBV19 and TRBJ1-2, with D possibly being TRBD1 (5 bases). Germline lookup yields CDR1 LNHDA and CDR2 SQIVND (reference sequence). The CDR3 extends over 11 amino acids. CDR3 amino acids: CASSQGYVYTF. CDR3 bases: TGTGCCAGTAGCCAGGGCTATGTCTACACCTTC.

A remark on this clone: The junction differs from germline at one of its ends, possibly a read error. The rearrangement uses TRBV6-6 and TRBJ2-3, with 8 bases lining up with TRBD2. Germline V gives CDR1 MNHNY, CDR2 SVGAGI (reference sequence). This CDR3 region has 16 residues. CDR3 in amino acids: CASSYPPAGVTYTQYF. The CDR3 coding sequence is TGTGCCAGCAGTTACCCGCCAGCGGGGGTCACATATACGCAGTATTTT.

A single count supports this clone. The chain joins TRBV20-1 to TRBJ2-1; possibly TRBD2 for D (6 bases). Trimming cost V 5 bases and J 8 bases, with 10 bases left between them. The length of the CDR3 is 11 residues. Germline V gene data show CDR1 as DFQATT and CDR2 as SNEGSKA (reference sequence). DNA of the CDR3: TGCAGTGCTGGGGACTGGGATGAGCAGTTCTTC. It translates to CSAGDWDEQFF.

This clone was seen repeatedly, ten times or more. The rearrangement links TRBV10-2 to TRBJ2-7; D unresolved. In germline, CDR1 is WSHSY, CDR2 SAAADI. V lost 8 bases and J lost 3, with 5 bases in between. There are 10 residues in the CDR3. The CDR3 spells CASGNYEQYF. The DNA of the CDR3 is TGCGCCAGCGGTAACTACGAGCAGTACTTC.

This clone was detected ten times or more. This chain uses TRBV11-2 with TRBJ1-2; maybe TRBD1 (5 bases). V gave up 2 bases and J gave up 5 bases, with 21 bases separating them. The CDR3 runs to 17 residues. Germline V gene sequence: CDR1 SGHAT, CDR2 FQNNGV. The CDR3 region has the DNA TGTGCCAGCAGCTTAAATAGGCAGGGTGGGGTTCAGTATGGCTACACCTTC. Translation: CASSLNRQGGVQYGYTF.

Many counts were recorded for this clone. The V call is TRBV12-3 or TRBV12-4, the J call TRBJ2-5, with D hard to call. The CDR3 length is 14 residues. Trimming cost V 2 bases and J 2 bases, with 9 bases left between them. The CDR3 reads CASSLYGPQETQYF. The CDR3, as DNA: TGTGCCAGCAGTTTATATGGCCCTCAAGAGACCCAGTACTTC.

This clone has ten or more counts. This chain joins TRBV9 and TRBJ1-1; no clear D gene. The CDR3 loop spans 13 amino acids. The V gene lost 4 bases and the J gene lost 6 bases, with 13 bases spanning the gap. Germline values: CDR1 SGDLS, CDR2 YYNGEE. The CDR3 is CASSSQDFSEAFF. The CDR3 DNA sequence: TGTGCCAGCAGCTCTCAGGACTTCTCTGAAGCTTTCTTT.

This clone was seen ten or more times. J is TRBJ2-3 and V is TRBV24-1; 9 nucleotides line up with TRBD2. CDR1 and CDR2 (germline): KGHDR, SFDVKD. There are 14 residues in the CDR3. V was pared by 6 bases and J by 5 bases, with 5 bases of the junction left unmatched. CDR3 bases: TGTGCCACCAGTCTAGCGGGGATAGGAGATACGCAGTATTTT. Residues: CATSLAGIGDTQYF.

Only a few counts were recorded for this clone. The DNA of the CDR3 is TGTGCCACCAGCAGACAAACCTTGACAGGTTATAATGAGCAGTTCTTC. It translates to CATSRQTLTGYNEQFF. V is TRBV15 and J is TRBJ2-1, with D perhaps matching TRBD1 (6 bases). The ends were cut back, 2 bases at V and 7 bases at J, with 18 bases in the middle. This CDR3 has 16 amino acids. In germline, CDR1 is LNHNV, CDR2 YYDKDF (reference sequence).

This clone was detected ten times or more. The chain is built from TRBV5-1 and TRBJ2-3; unclear D gene. With 2 bases removed from V and 0 bases from J, the gap between germline ends came to 4 bases. This CDR3 comprises 13 residues. In germline, CDR1 is SGHRS, CDR2 YFSETQ. CDR3 nucleotides: TGCGCCAGCAGCTTCGGCAGCACAGATACGCAGTATTTT. Translating it yields CASSFGSTDTQYF.

This clone was found many times. The rearrangement joins TRBV9 to TRBJ2-2, with D uncertain. From germline, CDR1 is SGDLS and CDR2 YYNGEE. This CDR3 has 13 amino acids. Trimming pared 0 bases from V and 5 bases from J, leaving 5 bases between. The CDR3 here is CASSVVLTGELFF. The CDR3 region has the DNA TGTGCCAGCAGCGTAGTATTAACCGGGGAGCTGTTTTTT.

This clone was recorded many times. This CDR3 reads CASSLTSLSNPQHF. The DNA for the CDR3 is TGTGCCAGCAGTCTCACTAGCTTATCAAACCCCCAGCATTTT. V gene TRBV27 combines with J gene TRBJ1-5, with D hard to call. Between the trimmed V and J ends, which lost 5 bases and 10 bases, there was a span of 18 bases. The CDR3 contains 14 residues. Per germline, CDR1 MNHEY and CDR2 SMNVEV (reference sequence).

This clone showed up many times. The chain carries TRBV27 and TRBJ1-6; D gene unclear. Germline V gene sequence: CDR1 MNHEY, CDR2 SMNVEV (reference sequence). V lost 2 bases and J lost 10, with 9 bases in between. The CDR3 extends over 13 amino acids. The CDR3 spells CASSLGPRSPLHF. As DNA, the CDR3 is TGTGCCAGCAGTTTAGGGCCCCGATCACCCCTCCACTTT.

The CDR3: CASSLGGTGGEEAFF. In nucleotides, the CDR3 is TGTGCCAGCAGCTTAGGGGGGACAGGGGGCGAGGAAGCTTTCTTT. V gene TRBV11-3 combines with J gene TRBJ1-1; TRBD1 matches at 12 bases. The CDR3 totals 15 residues. CDR1 is SGHNT, CDR2 YENEEA, per germline. The V and J ends lost 1 base and 8 bases, in that order; junction bases with no gene match: 5.